This T cell receptor (beta chain) stems from a study of T cell repertoires in aging, cancer and after chemotherapy. Study at large: Donor ages fell into six groups from 30 or younger up to 70 or older.

General study points: Untreated cancer patients had significantly lower blood TCR diversity than age-matched healthy donors.

Looked up from germline, CDR1 is DFQATT and CDR2 is SNEGSKA (reference sequence). Trimming left V 0 bases short and J 1 base short, with 12 bases between. This CDR3 has 15 residues. This clonotype was seen a few times. The antigen remains unidentified. Multiplex touch-down PCR with TRB-A/B primers amplified rearranged V-D-J TRB sequences. Using its own MiXCR run on the multiplex PCR reads, TCRdb lists one record per CDR3 protein. Of 10,000 to 15,000 distinct CDR3 sequences listed, 21% are singletons. The template was genomic DNA from peripheral blood, not RNA. The receptor comes from a human donor in good health. Sequenced: blood. V and J are TRBV20-1 and TRBJ2-5; D is possibly TRBD1 or TRBD2 (7 bases each). The CDR3 bases are TGCAGTGCTAGAGATCCAGGGGGGGCCCAAGAGACCCAGTACTTC. It is translated as CSARDPGGAQETQYF.